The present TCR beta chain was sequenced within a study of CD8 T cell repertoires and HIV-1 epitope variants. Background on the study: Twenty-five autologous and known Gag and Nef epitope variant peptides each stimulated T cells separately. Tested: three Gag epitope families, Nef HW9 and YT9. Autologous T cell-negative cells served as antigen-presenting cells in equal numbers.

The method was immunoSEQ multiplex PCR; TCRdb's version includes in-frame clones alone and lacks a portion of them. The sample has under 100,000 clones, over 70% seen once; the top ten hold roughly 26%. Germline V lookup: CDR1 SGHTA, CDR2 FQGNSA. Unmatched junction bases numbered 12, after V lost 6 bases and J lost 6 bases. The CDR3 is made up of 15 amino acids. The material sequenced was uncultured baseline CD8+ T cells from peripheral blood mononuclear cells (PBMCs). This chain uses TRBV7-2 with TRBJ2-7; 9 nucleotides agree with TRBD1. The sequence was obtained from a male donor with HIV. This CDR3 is CASSWTWDRVAEQYF. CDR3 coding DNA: TGTGCCAGCAGTTGGACCTGGGACAGGGTCGCCGAGCAGTACTTC. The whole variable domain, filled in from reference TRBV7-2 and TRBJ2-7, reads GAGVSQSPSNKVTEKGKDVELRCDPISGHTALYWYRQSLGQGLEFLIYFQGNSAPDKSGLPSDRFSAERTGGSVSTLTIQRTQQEDSAVYLCASSWTWDRVAEQYFGPGTRLTVT.